A selection of T cell receptor beta chains follows, all from one sample in a study of cytomegalovirus exposure and HLA in healthy donors. Sequenced by immunoSEQ multiplex PCR; TCRdb stores in-frame clones only, minus some. Reported are approximately 68,000 clones; the ten largest clones contain 7.5%. The sequenced material came from PBMCs. The receptors were gathered from a female donor in good health and CMV-seropositive. The CDR3 runs from the conserved cysteine through the conserved F or W. D genes are given only for firm matches.

TRBV5-1,.,TRBJ2-1,TGCGCCAGCAGCTTGGTTGCACCGAGCTCCTACAATGAGCAGTTCTTC,CASSLVAPSSYNEQFF
TRBV10-3,.,TRBJ2-7,TGTGCCATCAGTGATGCTAACGAGCAGTACTTC,CAISDANEQYF
TRBV4-3,TRBD1,TRBJ1-4,TGCGCCAGCAGCCGAGGGACAGGGGCTAATGAAAAACTGTTTTTT,CASSRGTGANEKLFF
TRBV29-1,.,TRBJ2-3,TGCAGCGGCGAATCTAGCACAGATACGCAGTATTTT,CSGESSTDTQYF
TRBV7-2,TRBD2,TRBJ2-1,TGTGCCAGCAGCTTAACTAGCGGTCTCAATGAGCAGTTCTTC,CASSLTSGLNEQFF
TRBV14,TRBD2,TRBJ2-1,TGTGCCAGCAGCCAAAGGGCGGGCCTAGCGGGGTGGAGCTCCTACAATGAGCAGTTCTTC,CASSQRAGLAGWSSYNEQFF
TRBV28,.,TRBJ1-2,TGTGCCAGCAGTTCCCAGATCATCTCGGGCTACACCTTC,CASSSQIISGYTF
TRBV5-6,.,TRBJ1-1,TGTGCCAGCAGCTTGACGGGTTCCCCGACTGAAGCTTTCTTT,CASSLTGSPTEAFF
TRBV10-3,TRBD2,TRBJ2-1,TGTGCCATCAGTGGGACTAGCGGGAGGTCCAATCCCTACAATGAGCAGTTCTTC,CAISGTSGRSNPYNEQFF
TRBV30,.,TRBJ2-7,TGTGCCTGGAGTACGGGACAGCGGCTCGCGGGACCCTCCTACGAGCAGTACTTC,CAWSTGQRLAGPSYEQYF
TRBV7-9,TRBD1,TRBJ2-7,TGTGCCGGACAGGGTTACCAGTTC,CAGQGYQF
TRBV7-2,.,TRBJ2-3,TGTGCCAGCAGCCGCTCCGCCTCAGGAAATACGCAGTATTTT,CASSRSASGNTQYF
TRBV6-1,.,TRBJ1-5,TGTGCCAGCAAAGGGGATCAGGGACAGCCCCAGCATTTT,CASKGDQGQPQHF
TRBV27,.,TRBJ1-4,TGTGCCAGCAGTTCGGGAGGAGGGACCAACCGAAAACTGTTTTTT,CASSSGGGTNRKLFF
TRBV19,.,TRBJ2-5,TGTGCCAGTAAGGGCAGGGTCCACGAGACCCAGTACTTC,CASKGRVHETQYF
TRBV18,TRBD1,TRBJ2-7,TGTGCCAGCTCACCTCCCGGACAGGCCGGTTCTTCCTACGAGCAGTACTTC,CASSPPGQAGSSYEQYF
TRBV15,.,TRBJ2-7,TGTGCCACCAGCAGGTTAGTCCCCTCCTACGAGCAGTACTTC,CATSRLVPSYEQYF
TRBV18,TRBD1,TRBJ2-7,TGTGCCAGCTCACCACCGGGACAGGGGGTATACGAGCAGTACTTC,CASSPPGQGVYEQYF
TRBV9,.,TRBJ1-2,TGTGCCAGCAGCGTAGGGGATCGGGGGGCTTATGGCTACACCTTC,CASSVGDRGAYGYTF
TRBV7-2,.,TRBJ1-1,TGTGCCAGCAGCTTATCGGGGGGCGCGGAAACTGAAGCTTTCTTT,CASSLSGGAETEAFF
TRBV5-5,TRBD1,TRBJ1-2,TGTGCCAGCAGCTTGGCCGGGACAGGGGGCAATAATGGCTACACCTTC,CASSLAGTGGNNGYTF
TRBV7-2,TRBD2,TRBJ2-1,TGTGCCAGCAGCCCGGGACTAGCGGGGAACGCCAATGAGCAGTTCTTC,CASSPGLAGNANEQFF
TRBV11-1,TRBD1,TRBJ2-7,TGTGCCAGCAGCTCCTACAGGGGGAACAGCCTACTTTACGAGCAGTACTTC,CASSSYRGNSLLYEQYF
TRBV30,TRBD1,TRBJ2-7,TGTGCCTGGGCGACAGGGTTCGAGCAGTACTTC,CAWATGFEQYF
TRBV6-5,TRBD1,TRBJ1-1,TGTGCCAGCAGTTACACAGGGGGCAACACTGAAGCTTTCTTT,CASSYTGGNTEAFF
TRBV10-3,.,TRBJ2-2,TGTGCCATCAGTGCCTTTCCCGGGGAGCTGTTTTTT,CAISAFPGELFF
TRBV2,.,TRBJ2-7,TGTGCCAGCAGTCCGGGATCGTACTACGAGCAGTACTTC,CASSPGSYYEQYF
TRBV7-2,.,TRBJ1-2,TGTGCCAGCAGCTTAGAGCAGGGCCAGAACTATGGCTACACCTTC,CASSLEQGQNYGYTF
TRBV19,TRBD1,TRBJ1-5,TGTGCCAGTAGTATGGACAGGGGGAGGCAGCCCCAGCATTTT,CASSMDRGRQPQHF
TRBV13,.,TRBJ1-1,TGTGCCAGCAGCCCCGAGGTGGCGGGGGCTGAAGCTTTCTTT,CASSPEVAGAEAFF
TRBV7-2,TRBD2,TRBJ2-1,TGTGCCAGCAGCTCGGGACTAGCGGGGGGTCGGGAGCAGTTCTTC,CASSSGLAGGREQFF
TRBV6-6,TRBD1,TRBJ2-7,TGTGCCAGCAGTCCACCCGGGACAGGGTCCTACGAGCAGTACTTC,CASSPPGTGSYEQYF
TRBV7-2,.,TRBJ2-1,TGTGCCAGCAGCTTAGCGGGGGCCCTCTCCTACAATGAGCAGTTCTTC,CASSLAGALSYNEQFF
TRBV6-5,.,TRBJ2-2,TGTGCCAGCAGTTATATCGTCCAGTGGGAGCTGTTTTTT,CASSYIVQWELFF
TRBV6-1,.,TRBJ1-4,TGTGCCAGCAGTGGATGGGCTTTAAGTAATGAAAAACTGTTTTTT,CASSGWALSNEKLFF
TRBV14,TRBD1,TRBJ2-7,TGTGCCAGCAGCGGCCGGGACAGACAAACCTACTACGAGCAGTACTTC,CASSGRDRQTYYEQYF